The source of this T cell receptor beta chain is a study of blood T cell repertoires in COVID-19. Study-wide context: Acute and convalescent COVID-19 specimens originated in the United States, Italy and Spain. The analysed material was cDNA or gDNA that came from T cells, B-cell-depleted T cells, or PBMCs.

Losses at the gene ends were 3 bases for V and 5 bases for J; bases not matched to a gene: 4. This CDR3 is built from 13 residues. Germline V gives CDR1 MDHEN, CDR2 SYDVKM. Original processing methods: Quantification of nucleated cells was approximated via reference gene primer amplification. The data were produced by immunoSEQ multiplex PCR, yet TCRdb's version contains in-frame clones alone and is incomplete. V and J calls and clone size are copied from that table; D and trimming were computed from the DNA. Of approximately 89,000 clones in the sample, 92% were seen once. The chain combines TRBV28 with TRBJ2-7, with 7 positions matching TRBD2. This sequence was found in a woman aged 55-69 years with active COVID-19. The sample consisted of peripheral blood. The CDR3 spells CASSLAGVDEQYF. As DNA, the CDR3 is TGTGCCAGCAGTTTGGCGGGGGTAGACGAGCAGTACTTC.